This is a list of T cell receptor beta chains from one sample in a study of T-cell memory formation after mild COVID-19. Each CDR3 protein is one row after TCRdb ran MiXCR on the 5' RACE reads. The repertoire holds fewer than 90,000 distinct CDR3 sequences, roughly 13% seen once, with 31% in the top ten. The sample comprised PBMCs or a T cell subset sorted from them (not recorded which). All receptors derive from an adult woman who had mild COVID-19 (a few samples of this study predate the infection). Cell type and time point are not known. CDR3s include the opening cysteine and the closing phenylalanine or tryptophan. D genes are given only for firm matches. For some rows the clone size is stated as once, few or many, or as a class when expanded; others skip it.

D gene	V gene	J gene	clone size	CDR3 protein	CDR3 DNA
-	TRBV10-3	TRBJ2-1	few	CAMGPESSYNEQFF	TGTGCCATGGGGCCTGAGAGCTCCTACAATGAGCAGTTCTTC
TRBD2	TRBV7-8	TRBJ2-1	few	CASSLSSGGFNEQFF	TGTGCCAGCAGCTTATCTAGCGGGGGATTCAATGAGCAGTTCTTC
TRBD1	TRBV4-3	TRBJ1-6	-	CASSPGTGNNSPLHF	TGCGCCAGCAGCCCTGGGACAGGGAATAATTCACCCCTCCACTTT
TRBD2	TRBV11-2	TRBJ2-3	few	CASSLEPRGVADTQYF	TGTGCCAGCAGCTTAGAACCGCGGGGGGTAGCAGATACGCAGTATTTT
TRBD1	TRBV19	TRBJ1-1	few	CASSPQGGLWAFF	TGTGCCAGTAGTCCCCAGGGGGGTTTATGGGCTTTCTTT
-	TRBV5-1	TRBJ2-1	-	CASSWDGPDEQFF	TGCGCCAGCAGCTGGGACGGTCCCGATGAGCAGTTCTTC
-	TRBV7-9	TRBJ2-1	few	CASSDTISSYNEQFF	TGTGCCAGCAGCGACACCATTAGCTCCTACAATGAGCAGTTCTTC
-	TRBV20-1	TRBJ2-7	-	CSATGTQAYEQYF	TGCAGTGCGACCGGGACACAAGCCTACGAGCAGTACTTC
-	TRBV27	TRBJ2-7	few	CASSSRTPRSSYEQYF	TGTGCCAGCAGTTCCCGGACTCCCAGGAGCTCCTACGAGCAGTACTTC
-	TRBV15	TRBJ2-6	few	CATSRDRRSGANVLTF	TGTGCCACCAGCAGAGATAGGCGCTCTGGGGCCAACGTCCTGACTTTC
-	TRBV27	TRBJ2-7	few	CASSLTASYEQYF	TGTGCCAGCAGCTTGACTGCCTCCTACGAGCAGTACTTC
TRBD2	TRBV13	TRBJ2-3	few	CASSHPTSGGALDTQYF	TGTGCCAGCAGCCATCCGACTAGCGGGGGGGCCTTAGATACGCAGTATTTT
-	TRBV2	TRBJ2-7	-	CASSEASRGLSSYEQYF	TGTGCCAGCAGTGAAGCATCCAGGGGTCTATCCTCCTACGAGCAGTACTTC
-	TRBV7-9	TRBJ2-3	-	CASSLVAGGVFLTDTQYF	TGTGCCAGCAGCTTAGTGGCCGGCGGGGTCTTCCTCACAGATACGCAGTATTTT
-	TRBV7-9	TRBJ2-7	once	CASSPTETYEQYF	TGTGCCAGCAGCCCGACAGAGACCTACGAGCAGTACTTC
-	TRBV4-1	TRBJ2-7	-	CASSQEGLTYEQYF	TGCGCCAGCAGCCAAGAAGGGCTCACCTACGAGCAGTACTTC
-	TRBV3-1	TRBJ1-1	-	CASSQEVTGGNTEAFF	TGTGCCAGCAGCCAAGAGGTAACGGGAGGGAACACTGAAGCTTTCTTT
-	TRBV6-2/TRBV6-3	TRBJ1-1	-	CASSYPPGRGTEAFF	TGTGCCAGCAGTTACCCCCCGGGGAGGGGAACTGAAGCTTTCTTT
TRBD2	TRBV7-8	TRBJ2-7	many	CASSLRGAYEQYF	TGTGCCAGCAGCTTACGGGGGGCCTACGAGCAGTACTTC
-	TRBV6-5	TRBJ2-7	-	CASSYSNLGGSYEQYF	TGTGCCAGCAGTTACTCGAATTTAGGGGGCTCCTACGAGCAGTACTTC
TRBD2	TRBV9	TRBJ2-2	-	CASSGTSGTTGELFF	TGTGCCAGCAGCGGGACTAGCGGGACAACCGGGGAGCTGTTTTTT
TRBD2	TRBV4-1	TRBJ2-7	-	CASSQVLAGITSYEQYF	TGCGCCAGCAGCCAAGTTCTAGCGGGGATTACCTCCTACGAGCAGTACTTC
TRBD1	TRBV5-6	TRBJ2-7	few	CASSSPKTGVYEQYF	TGTGCCAGCAGCTCCCCAAAGACAGGGGTCTACGAGCAGTACTTC
-	TRBV7-9	TRBJ2-5	few	CASSLSGTIETQYF	TGTGCCAGCAGCTTATCGGGGACGATAGAGACCCAGTACTTC
-	TRBV5-4	TRBJ2-7	-	CASSFRDRGDEQYF	TGTGCCAGCAGCTTCAGGGACCGAGGGGACGAGCAGTACTTC
-	TRBV5-1	TRBJ2-7	few	CASTLPGHPPYEQYF	TGCGCCAGCACCCTACCGGGACACCCACCCTACGAGCAGTACTTC
-	TRBV21-1	TRBJ1-2	-	CASSTINGGPNYGYTF	TGTGCCAGCAGCACTATCAACGGGGGCCCCAACTATGGCTACACCTTC
-	TRBV5-6	TRBJ2-1	few	CASRHGSPYNEQFF	TGTGCCAGCAGACACGGTTCCCCCTACAATGAGCAGTTCTTC
TRBD2	TRBV6-4	TRBJ2-1	few	CAAGEGLINEQFF	TGTGCCGCGGGGGAGGGCCTTATCAATGAGCAGTTCTTC
TRBD1	TRBV29-1	TRBJ1-2	-	CSAKTKRDREDKGSHGYTF	TGCAGCGCCAAAACTAAGAGGGACAGGGAGGACAAAGGGAGCCATGGCTACACCTTC
TRBD2	TRBV7-9	TRBJ2-3	few	CASSLLPGTSVTSTDTQYF	TGTGCCAGCAGCCTCCTACCCGGGACTAGCGTAACAAGCACAGATACGCAGTATTTT
-	TRBV20-1	TRBJ1-1	few	CSARDVTGTTEAFF	TGCAGTGCTAGAGATGTCACAGGGACCACTGAAGCTTTCTTT
TRBD1	TRBV29-1	TRBJ1-3	-	CSVEDWNPPSEQGASPGGNTIYF	TGCAGCGTTGAAGATTGGAACCCCCCCAGTGAACAGGGGGCCTCCCCAGGAGGAAACACCATATATTTT
-	TRBV20-1	TRBJ1-3	-	CSALRDTGNTIYF	TGCAGTGCTCTCCGAGACACTGGAAACACCATATATTTT
-	TRBV18	TRBJ2-1	-	CASSPNQAGNEQFF	TGTGCCAGCTCACCAAATCAAGCGGGTAATGAGCAGTTCTTC
TRBD2	TRBV27	TRBJ2-1	-	CASSQYSGGLANEQFF	TGTGCCAGCAGCCAATATAGCGGGGGATTAGCCAATGAGCAGTTCTTC
-	TRBV7-6	TRBJ2-7	few	CASSLSGTSYEQYF	TGTGCCAGCAGCCTATCCGGGACCTCCTACGAGCAGTACTTC
TRBD1	TRBV9	TRBJ2-3	-	CASSVVGGRADTQYF	TGTGCCAGCAGCGTAGTAGGGGGCCGGGCAGATACGCAGTATTTT
-	TRBV19	TRBJ1-5	few	CASSMGRQPQHF	TGTGCCAGTAGTATGGGGAGGCAGCCCCAGCATTTT
-	TRBV4-2	TRBJ1-2	few	CASSQEYGGDYGYTF	TGTGCCAGCAGCCAAGAATATGGGGGTGACTATGGCTACACCTTC
-	TRBV7-8	TRBJ2-1	few	CAIRGAQRNEQFF	TGTGCCATACGGGGGGCCCAACGAAATGAGCAGTTCTTC